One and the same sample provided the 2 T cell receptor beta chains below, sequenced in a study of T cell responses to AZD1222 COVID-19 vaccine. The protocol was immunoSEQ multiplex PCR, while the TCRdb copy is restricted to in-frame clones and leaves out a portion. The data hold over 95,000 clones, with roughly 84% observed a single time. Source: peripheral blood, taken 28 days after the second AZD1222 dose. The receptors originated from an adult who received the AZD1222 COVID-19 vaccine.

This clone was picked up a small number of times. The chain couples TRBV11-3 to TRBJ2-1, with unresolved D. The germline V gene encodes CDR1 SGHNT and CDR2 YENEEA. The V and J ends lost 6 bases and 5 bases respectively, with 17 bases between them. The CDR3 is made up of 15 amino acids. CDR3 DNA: TGTGCCAGCAGTCAACTCGACCCGCTACACAATGAGCAGTTCTTC. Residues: CASSQLDPLHNEQFF. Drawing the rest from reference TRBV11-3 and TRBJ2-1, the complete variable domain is EAGVVQSPRYKIIEKKQPVAFWCNPISGHNTLYWYLQNLGQGPELLIRYENEEAVDDSQLPKDRFSAERLKGVDSTLKIQPAELGDSAVYLCASSQLDPLHNEQFFGPGTRLTVL.

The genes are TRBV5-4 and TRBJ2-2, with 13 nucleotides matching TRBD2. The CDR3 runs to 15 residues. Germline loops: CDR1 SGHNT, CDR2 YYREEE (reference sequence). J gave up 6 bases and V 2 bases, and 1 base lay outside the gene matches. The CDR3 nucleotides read TGTGCCAGCAGCTTTACTAGCGGGGGGGCCGGGGAGCTGTTTTTT. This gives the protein CASSFTSGGAGELFF.